A single sample gave rise to the 24 T cell receptor beta chains below, sequenced in a study of CD8 T cells in Susac syndrome. Random hexamers were used to reverse transcribe an amount of about 0.5 to 1 ug RNA. TCRdb independently ran MiXCR on the immunoSEQ multiplex PCR reads; one entry per CDR3 protein. This sample has about 300,000 distinct CDR3 sequences, with 89% found just once. Sequenced: CD8+ T cells from PBMCs. These receptors came from a human donor with multiple sclerosis.

This clonotype was recorded once. The rearrangement uses TRBV6-5 and TRBJ2-7; 9 bases line up with TRBD2. CDR1 and CDR2 from the germline V gene are MNHEY and SVGAGI. J was trimmed by 4 bases and V by 0 bases; bases with no gene match: 4. This CDR3 spans 15 amino acids. In DNA, the CDR3 is TGTGCCAGCAGTTACTCGAGGACTAGCGCGTACGAGCAGTACTTC. It translates to CASSYSRTSAYEQYF.

This rearrangement joins TRBV6-6 to TRBJ2-7, with D possibly being TRBD1 or TRBD2 (5 bases each). Deletions cut 6 bases from V and 4 bases from J, with 13 bases between. Germline-derived CDR1 and CDR2 are MNHNY and SVGAGI (reference sequence). The CDR3 has 13 amino acids. The CDR3 is CASSPGRVYEQYF. The DNA for the CDR3 is TGTGCCAGCAGCCCGGGACGGGTATACGAGCAGTACTTC.

This clonotype was seen only a few times. The rearrangement uses TRBV6-2 or TRBV6-3 and TRBJ2-3; D is uncertain. V was pared by 2 bases and J by 6 bases, with 6 bases between. The CDR3 is 12 residues long. Germline assignment: CDR1 MNHEY and CDR2 SVGEGT. The CDR3 bases are TGTGCCAGCAGTTACCCTGAGGATACGCAGTATTTT. It codes for CASSYPEDTQYF.

The J gene is TRBJ2-1, the V gene TRBV5-1, with 12 positions matching TRBD2. The germline V gene has CDR1 SGHRS and CDR2 YFSETQ. V trimming: 4 bases; J trimming: 8 bases; junction bases outside the gene matches: 10. The CDR3 runs to 16 residues. CDR3 DNA: TGCGCCAGCAGCGCCTCACTAGCGGGAGGACCCGATGAGCAGTTCTTC. It yields the protein CASSASLAGGPDEQFF.

This chain uses TRBV30 with TRBJ2-2, with 8 bases lining up with TRBD1. The CDR3 sequence is 16 residues long. Looked up from germline, CDR1 is GTSNPN and CDR2 is SVGIG (reference sequence). Losses at the gene ends were 0 bases for V and 4 bases for J; bases not matched to a gene: 7. The CDR3 DNA follows: TGTGCCTGGAGTGTAGGAGGCAGGGGGCTCACCGGGGAGCTGTTTTTT. It is translated as CAWSVGGRGLTGELFF.

J is TRBJ2-4 and V is TRBV4-2, with 7 bases identical to TRBD2. The CDR3 totals 12 residues. The germline CDR1 and CDR2 sequences are LGHNA and YNFKEQ. Germline trimming cut 8 bases from V and 7 bases from J; bases unmatched to any gene: 5. The CDR3 coding sequence is TGTGCCAGCGGGGGAGGGGCGAACATTCAGTACTTC. This gives the protein CASGGGANIQYF.

This clonotype showed up just a few times. The chain recombines TRBV21-1 with TRBJ2-2; the tabulated D call, TRBD1, remains unverified against the DNA. TRBV21-1 corresponds to a pseudogene. This CDR3 is built from 11 residues. CDR3 in amino acids: CASRGPGELFF. Written as DNA, the CDR3 is TGTGCCAGCCGGGGCCCCGGGGAGCTGTTTTTT.

V is TRBV6-1 and J is TRBJ2-3, with a possible D match to TRBD2 (5 bases). V was cut by 6 bases and J by 1 base, with 17 bases left in between. Germline V gene sequence: CDR1 MNHNS, CDR2 SASEGT. The CDR3 runs 16 residues. CDR3 bases: TGTGCCAGCAGCCGGGAAGCTGCAGTGGGCACAGATACGCAGTATTTT. This encodes CASSREAAVGTDTQYF.

The chain is built from TRBV5-5 and TRBJ1-3; D is ambiguous. Germline V gene sequence: CDR1 SGHKS, CDR2 YYEKEE (reference sequence). V was clipped by 0 bases and J by 0 bases, with 7 bases between them. The CDR3 has 15 residues. CDR3 bases: TGTGCCAGCAGCTTGGGGTACTTCTCTGGAAACACCATATATTTT. This encodes CASSLGYFSGNTIYF.

The V call is TRBV4-3, the J call TRBJ2-5; tentative D call: TRBD1 (5 bases). The CDR3 extends over 15 amino acids. Trimming removed 3 bases at V and 1 base at J, with 12 bases between. Germline V CDR1 and CDR2: LGHNA, YSLEER. DNA of the CDR3: TGCGCCAGCAGCCACTTTGTCCAGGGCCAAGAGACCCAGTACTTC. Translated: CASSHFVQGQETQYF.

V gene TRBV20-1 combines with J gene TRBJ2-5; D call uncertain. CDR3 length: 11 residues. Germline CDR1 reads DFQATT; CDR2 reads SNEGSKA (reference sequence). V lost 5 bases to trimming and J lost 3 bases, with 7 bases between them. This chain's CDR3 is CSAQVEETQYF. CDR3 DNA sequence: TGCAGTGCTCAGGTGGAAGAGACCCAGTACTTC.

The J gene is TRBJ1-4, the V gene TRBV19, with D perhaps matching TRBD1 (6 bases). The length of the CDR3 is 21 residues. V lost 4 bases and J lost 0, with 27 bases in between. Germline CDR1 is LNHDA and CDR2 is SQIVND (reference sequence). CDR3 loop: CASSTRGGLPGISATNEKLFF. The CDR3 DNA follows: TGTGCCAGTAGTACCAGGGGAGGGCTGCCTGGAATTTCGGCAACTAATGAAAAACTGTTTTTT.

The rearrangement uses TRBV20-1 and TRBJ2-7, with 11 bases matching TRBD2. The CDR3 loop spans 16 amino acids. Germline V gene lookup returns CDR1 DFQATT and CDR2 SNEGSKA (reference sequence). V dropped 5 bases and J dropped 0; count of bases not matched to a gene: 9. In DNA form, the CDR3 reads TGCAGTGCTCATTCCGGGACTAGCGGCCTCTCCTACGAGCAGTACTTC. This translates into CSAHSGTSGLSYEQYF.

This chain connects TRBV28 to TRBJ2-4; 8 bases match TRBD1. V was clipped by 1 base and J by 0 bases; unmatched bases: 5. The germline V gene has CDR1 MDHEN and CDR2 SYDVKM. The CDR3 spans 17 residues. The CDR3 coding sequence is TGTGCCAGCAGTTTATCGGACAGGGCTGTAGCCAAAAACATTCAGTACTTC. Its protein product is CASSLSDRAVAKNIQYF.

The V call is TRBV14, the J call TRBJ2-3, with no clear D. Germline values: CDR1 SGHDN, CDR2 FVKESK. With 4 bases removed from V and 2 bases from J, the gap between germline ends came to 13 bases. This CDR3 has 15 amino acids. The CDR3, as DNA: TGTGCCAGCAGCCTAGCAACAAAAAACACAGATACGCAGTATTTT. This translates into CASSLATKNTDTQYF.

V usage is TRBV9 and J usage is TRBJ2-3, with 11 positions matching TRBD2. The germline CDR1 and CDR2 sequences are SGDLS and YYNGEE. The CDR3 loop spans 18 amino acids. Losses at the gene ends were 3 bases for V and 0 bases for J; bases not matched to a gene: 9. The CDR3 loop is CASSAGTSGETSTDTQYF. The CDR3 coding sequence is TGTGCCAGCAGCGCCGGGACTAGCGGAGAGACTAGCACAGATACGCAGTATTTT.

V is TRBV12-3 or TRBV12-4 and J is TRBJ1-2; TRBD1 matches at 7 bases. Losses at the gene ends were 3 bases for V and 4 bases for J; bases not matched to a gene: 11. The CDR3 sequence is 16 residues long. The CDR3 DNA reads as TGTGCCAGCAGTTTGGCTCAAAGGGACAGCCTCTATGGCTACACCTTC. Its translation: CASSLAQRDSLYGYTF.

This chain joins TRBV9 and TRBJ2-6; TRBD1 or TRBD2 may be the D gene (6 bases each). V was clipped by 7 bases and J by 1 base, with 15 bases between them. This CDR3 contains 16 residues. Germline CDR1 and CDR2: SGDLS and YYNGEE. The CDR3 nucleotides read TGTGCCAGCGATGCCGGGGGCTCTTCTGGGGCCAACGTCCTGACTTTC. Amino acid sequence: CASDAGGSSGANVLTF.

This chain joins TRBV10-3 and TRBJ2-2; the match to TRBD2 covers 14 bases. CDR1 ENHRY and CDR2 SYGVKD come from the germline V gene. V lost 7 bases and J lost 5; bases outside the gene matches: 9. CDR3 size: 17 residues. The DNA of the CDR3 is TGTGCCATCAAAACGGGACTAGCGGGAGATCGGACCGGGGAGCTGTTTTTT. Protein sequence: CAIKTGLAGDRTGELFF.

The rearrangement joins TRBV20-1 to TRBJ2-6; D may correspond to TRBD1 or TRBD2 (6 bases each). CDR1 is DFQATT and CDR2 is SNEGSKA in the germline V gene (reference sequence). V lost 3 bases to trimming and J lost 1 base, with 19 bases between them. CDR3 length equals 18 residues. CDR3 bases: TGCAGTGCTAGTGACGGGGGCCCGCATACGTCTGGGGCCAACGTCCTGACTTTC. Its translation is CSASDGGPHTSGANVLTF.

The chain combines TRBV9 with TRBJ2-7; TRBD2 aligns across 9 bases. The CDR3 covers 15 residues. Germline V gene sequence: CDR1 SGDLS, CDR2 YYNGEE. J gave up 3 bases and V 0 bases, and 4 bases lay outside the gene matches. In DNA form, the CDR3 reads TGTGCCAGCAGCGTAGAGGCGGGAGGGTTCTACGAGCAGTACTTC. Its protein is CASSVEAGGFYEQYF.

This chain connects TRBV6-2 or TRBV6-3 to TRBJ2-1; D not resolved. This CDR3 is 13 amino acids long. Germline CDR1 and CDR2: MNHEY and SVGEGT. Trimming left V 6 bases short and J 4 bases short, with 10 bases between. Here the CDR3 DNA reads TGTGCCAGCAGCAAGATAGATTACAATGAGCAGTTCTTC. Translated: CASSKIDYNEQFF.

The chain is built from TRBV30 and TRBJ2-3; 7 positions match TRBD2. With V trimmed by 0 bases and J by 6 bases, 6 bases remained unmatched. This CDR3 is 14 amino acids long. The germline CDR1 and CDR2 sequences are GTSNPN and SVGIG (reference sequence). The CDR3 nucleotides read TGTGCCTGGAGTGTTGTTGTGGGGGGGGATACGCAGTATTTT. Translating it yields CAWSVVVGGDTQYF.

The chain recombines TRBV7-8 with TRBJ2-3; 8 bases are a match to TRBD1. With 5 bases clipped from V and 2 bases from J, the junction kept 9 bases outside the gene matches. CDR1 is SGHVS and CDR2 is FQNEAQ in the germline V gene. The CDR3 has 16 amino acids. The CDR3 DNA is TGTGCCAGCAGCCCCAGACAGGGGTCCAACACAGATACGCAGTATTTT. Protein: CASSPRQGSNTDTQYF.